Shown below are 11 T cell receptor beta chains from a single sample sequenced in a study of identical twins. TCRdb itself ran the 5' RACE reads through MiXCR, one entry per CDR3 protein. The table has roughly 1.6 million distinct CDR3 sequences, about 30% seen once; the top ten hold over 0.25%. The sample was cord blood. All receptors derive from a newborn girl in good health.

This chain joins TRBV3-1 and TRBJ1-5, with 10 bases fitting TRBD1. This CDR3 has 16 amino acids. V lost 1 base to trimming and J lost 5 bases; unmatched junction nucleotides: 5. Germline V gives CDR1 LGHDT, CDR2 YNNKEL (reference sequence). Here the CDR3 reads CASSQGPGQGYQPQHF. CDR3 bases: TGTGCCAGCAGCCAAGGCCCGGGACAGGGGTATCAGCCCCAGCATTTT.

V usage is TRBV7-9 and J usage is TRBJ2-3; D is ambiguous. The ends were cut back, 5 bases at V and 0 bases at J, with 15 bases in the middle. CDR3 length: 16 amino acids. The V gene's germline CDR1 is SEHNR and CDR2 FQNEAQ (reference sequence). Here the CDR3 DNA reads TGTGCCAGCAGCGAAAACCTATTCGTCAGCACAGATACGCAGTATTTT. Encoded protein: CASSENLFVSTDTQYF.

The chain joins TRBV14 to TRBJ1-2; the D gene is possibly TRBD1 (6 bases). The ends were cut back, 0 bases at V and 3 bases at J, with 11 bases in the middle. The germline CDR1 and CDR2 sequences are SGHDN and FVKESK. The CDR3 is made up of 15 amino acids. The DNA for the CDR3 is TGTGCCAGCAGCCAAGATCTGGGGGGGCACTATGGCTACACCTTC. Translation gives CASSQDLGGHYGYTF.

This chain uses TRBV20-1 with TRBJ1-4; D perhaps matches TRBD1 (5 bases). Looked up from germline, CDR1 is DFQATT and CDR2 is SNEGSKA (reference sequence). V shed 1 base and J shed 5 bases, with 14 bases lying between them. The CDR3 totals 15 residues. DNA for the CDR3: TGCAGTGCTAGAGGCCCCATTCGGGACAATGAAAAACTGTTTTTT. This sequence encodes CSARGPIRDNEKLFF.

The chain joins TRBV6-5 to TRBJ1-1; weak D call: TRBD1 (5 bases). Per germline, CDR1 MNHEY and CDR2 SVGAGI. The CDR3 covers 16 residues. Between the trimmed V and J ends, which lost 3 bases and 6 bases, there was a span of 20 bases. The CDR3 sequence is CASSYIGAYGGSEAFF. The DNA of the CDR3 is TGTGCCAGCAGTTATATTGGGGCTTATGGAGGGTCTGAAGCTTTCTTT.

Turning to this clonotype: Being one base from a much bigger clone, this may be a read error. The genes are TRBV7-9 and TRBJ2-1; TRBD2 agrees at 10 bases. This CDR3 contains 15 residues. Germline loops: CDR1 SEHNR, CDR2 FQNEAQ (reference sequence). The V gene end was trimmed by 0 bases and the J gene end by 5 bases; junction bases not matched to a gene: 1. In nucleotides, the CDR3 is TGTGCCAGCAGCTTAGCTAGCGGGAGGCACAATGAGCAGTTCTTC. Translated: CASSLASGRHNEQFF.

This rearrangement joins TRBV7-2 to TRBJ2-7; D is perhaps TRBD2 (5 bases). V was trimmed by 4 bases and J by 3 bases, leaving 16 bases between them. CDR1 and CDR2 (germline): SGHTA, FQGNSA. The CDR3 is 15 residues long. CDR3 nucleotide sequence: TGTGCCAGCAGCTCCGAGGGAAGTGGATACTACGAGCAGTACTTC. Protein sequence: CASSSEGSGYYEQYF.

The table lists this clonotype with a few counts. The chain carries TRBV7-2 and TRBJ1-2; D is ambiguous. CDR1 and CDR2 (germline): SGHTA, FQGNSA. This CDR3 contains 13 residues. V was trimmed by 5 bases and J by 8 bases, leaving 15 bases between them. CDR3 sequence (DNA): TGTGCCAGCAGCCTGGGATCCCAAGTAGGCTACACCTTC. The encoded protein is CASSLGSQVGYTF.

The chain is built from TRBV20-1 and TRBJ2-5; D possibly corresponds to TRBD1 (6 bases). The CDR3 has 13 amino acids. Trimming removed 4 bases from V and 3 bases from J, with 12 bases in between. CDR1 and CDR2 (germline): DFQATT, SNEGSKA (reference sequence). CDR3 sequence reads: CSATRTVEETQYF. The CDR3 nucleotides read TGCAGTGCTACCCGGACAGTAGAAGAGACCCAGTACTTC.

This clonotype occurred many times. The V and J genes are TRBV6-1 and TRBJ1-5, with D perhaps matching TRBD1 (5 bases). The CDR3 spans 14 residues. CDR1 is MNHNS, CDR2 SASEGT, per germline. V dropped 0 bases and J dropped 2 bases, with 5 bases sitting between them. For the CDR3, the DNA is TGTGCCAGCAGTGAAGCAGGGGGCAATCAGCCCCAGCATTTT. Translated, it gives CASSEAGGNQPQHF.

This clonotype was picked up a small number of times. V usage is TRBV21-1 and J usage is TRBJ2-5; the D call TRBD1 from the table was never checked on the DNA. Judging by the DNA end, TRBJ2-7 fits better; the J call may be wrong. TRBV21-1 is designated a pseudogene. This CDR3 is 16 amino acids long. In nucleotides, the CDR3 is TGTGCCAGCAGCACCCGCCGGGAATCTTGCGTCTACGAGCAGTACTTC. Translating it yields CASSTRRESCVYEQYF.